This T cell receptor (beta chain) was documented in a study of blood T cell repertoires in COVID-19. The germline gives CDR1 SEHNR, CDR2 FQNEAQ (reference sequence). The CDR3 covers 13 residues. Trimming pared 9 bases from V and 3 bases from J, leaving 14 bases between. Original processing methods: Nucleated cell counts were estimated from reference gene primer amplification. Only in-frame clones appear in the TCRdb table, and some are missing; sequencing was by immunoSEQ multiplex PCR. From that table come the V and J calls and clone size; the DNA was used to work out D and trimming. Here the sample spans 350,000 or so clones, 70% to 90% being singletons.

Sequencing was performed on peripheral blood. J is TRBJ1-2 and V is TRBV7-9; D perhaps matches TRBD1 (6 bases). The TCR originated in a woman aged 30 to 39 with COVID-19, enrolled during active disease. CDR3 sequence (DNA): TGTGCCAGTTCCGGACAGCTGCACTATGGCTACACCTTC. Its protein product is CASSGQLHYGYTF.